This entry lists 13 T cell receptor beta chains sequenced from one sample in a study of blood T cell repertoires in COVID-19. Measured with immunoSEQ multiplex PCR; TCRdb has only the in-frame clones, and not every one. The sample lists 450,000 or so clones, about 90% occurring once. The sample comprised peripheral blood. Every receptor here comes from a young man with COVID-19, enrolled during active disease.

This clone was observed a few times. The chain is built from TRBV9 and TRBJ2-1; 9 nucleotides agree with TRBD2. V shed 0 bases, J shed 1 base, and the junction held 2 bases outside the gene matches. This CDR3 has 16 amino acids. Germline values: CDR1 SGDLS, CDR2 YYNGEE. The CDR3 reads CASSVVAGGSYNEQFF. The CDR3 nucleotides read TGTGCCAGCAGCGTAGTTGCGGGAGGGTCCTACAATGAGCAGTTCTTC. Full variable domain (missing parts from reference TRBV9 and TRBJ2-1): DSGVTQTPKHLITATGQRVTLRCSPRSGDLSVYWYQQSLDQGLQFLIQYYNGEERAKGNILERFSAQQFPDLHSELNLSSLELGDSALYFCASSVVAGGSYNEQFFGPGTRLTVL.

The table lists this clone with a count of one. Other DNA sequences in the same sample also yield this CDR3. This sequence joins TRBV27 and TRBJ1-5; D is possibly TRBD1 (5 bases). Germline V lookup: CDR1 MNHEY, CDR2 SMNVEV (reference sequence). The CDR3 is made up of 13 amino acids. V lost 9 bases and J 3 bases, leaving 12 bases between the germline ends. CDR3 DNA sequence: TGTGCCAGTGGGGGAGGTACCAATCAGCCCCAGCATTTT. Its protein is CASGGGTNQPQHF.

This chain uses TRBV2 with TRBJ2-7, with TRBD2 as a possible D gene (5 bases). The ends were cut back, 3 bases at V and 6 bases at J, with 12 bases in the middle. The CDR3 totals 13 residues. Germline V lookup: CDR1 SNHLY, CDR2 FYNNEI. The CDR3 spells CASSDLVSGEQYF. For the CDR3, the DNA is TGTGCCAGCAGTGATCTTGTGAGCGGCGAGCAGTACTTC. Supplemented by reference TRBV2 and TRBJ2-7, the full variable domain reads EPEVTQTPSHQVTQMGQEVILRCVPISNHLYFYWYRQILGQKVEFLVSFYNNEISEKSEIFDDQFSVERPDGSNFTLKIRSTKLEDSAMYFCASSDLVSGEQYFGPGTRLTVT.

V and J are TRBV6-6 and TRBJ1-4; a weak D match, TRBD1 (6 bases). With 0 bases removed from V and 6 bases from J, the gap between germline ends came to 14 bases. Germline CDR1 MNHNY, CDR2 SVGAGI (reference sequence). The CDR3 runs 16 residues. CDR3 bases: TGTGCCAGCAGTTACTCCCGGCCAGGGGTTGATGAAAAACTGTTTTTT. It codes for CASSYSRPGVDEKLFF.

The V gene is TRBV3-1 (or the pseudogene TRBV3-2), the J gene TRBJ1-1; a weak D match, TRBD1 (6 bases). The length of the CDR3 is 13 residues. Germline-derived CDR1 and CDR2 are LGHDT and YNNKEL (reference sequence). Trimming removed 6 bases at V and 1 base at J, with 9 bases between. The CDR3 region is CASSHRANTEAFF. The CDR3 nucleotides are TGTGCCAGCAGTCACAGGGCGAACACTGAAGCTTTCTTT.

This chain joins TRBV24-1 and TRBJ2-1, with TRBD1 identical over 8 bases. V was pared by 2 bases and J by 0 bases, with 2 bases of the junction left unmatched. The length of the CDR3 is 16 residues. Germline V gene lookup returns CDR1 KGHDR and CDR2 SFDVKD. Here the CDR3 DNA reads TGTGCCACCAGTGATTCCGGGACAGGCTCCTACAATGAGCAGTTCTTC. It translates to CATSDSGTGSYNEQFF.

The chain links TRBV7-9 to TRBJ1-3; D not resolved. The CDR3 extends over 15 amino acids. Trimming stripped 1 base from V and 0 bases from J, with 7 bases between. Germline V gene sequence: CDR1 SEHNR, CDR2 FQNEAQ (reference sequence). This CDR3 is CASSLVGVSGNTIYF. The CDR3, as DNA: TGTGCCAGCAGCTTAGTGGGAGTCTCTGGAAACACCATATATTTT.

This clone occurred once. J is TRBJ2-2 and V is TRBV7-9, with unresolved D. This CDR3 contains 16 residues. Germline CDR1 and CDR2: SEHNR and FQNEAQ (reference sequence). V was cut by 7 bases and J by 0 bases, with 15 bases left in between. As DNA, the CDR3 is TGTGCCAGCAATCCCGGCCGACTTTCGAACACCGGGGAGCTGTTTTTT. Amino acid sequence: CASNPGRLSNTGELFF.

The rearrangement uses TRBV5-4 and TRBJ2-5; tentative D call: TRBD2 (5 bases). This CDR3 is built from 15 residues. CDR1 and CDR2 from the germline V gene are SGHNT and YYREEE (reference sequence). With 0 bases removed from V and 5 bases from J, the gap between germline ends came to 14 bases. The CDR3 DNA reads as TGTGCCAGCAGCTTGGAGTTGGGTAGCGCGGAGACCCAGTACTTC. Translated, it gives CASSLELGSAETQYF.

V gene TRBV19 combines with J gene TRBJ1-5; D uncertain. Germline CDR1 and CDR2: LNHDA and SQIVND (reference sequence). The CDR3 has 15 amino acids. The germline V and J ends were trimmed by 3 bases and 3 bases, with 12 bases remaining between them. DNA for the CDR3: TGTGCCAGTAGTATTAAGATGCAGGCCAATCAGCCCCAGCATTTT. It codes for CASSIKMQANQPQHF.

The chain is built from TRBV9 and TRBJ2-4, with D possibly TRBD2 on 5 matching bases. The CDR3 loop spans 13 amino acids. Germline lookup yields CDR1 SGDLS and CDR2 YYNGEE. V lost 0 bases to trimming and J lost 8 bases, with 9 bases between them. The CDR3 DNA reads as TGTGCCAGCAGCGTAGGTGAGGGTGACATTCAGTACTTC. Its translation: CASSVGEGDIQYF.

This chain uses TRBV3-1 (or the pseudogene TRBV3-2) with TRBJ2-7; maybe TRBD1 (6 bases). Trimming left V 8 bases short and J 7 bases short, with 15 bases between. The CDR3 is 12 amino acids. CDR1 is LGHDT, CDR2 YNNKEL, per germline (reference sequence). CDR3 sequence reads: CASAPKTGEQYF. The CDR3 DNA is TGTGCCAGCGCTCCCAAAACAGGGGAGCAGTACTTC.

The chain uses TRBV7-9 and TRBJ2-7, with D perhaps matching TRBD1 (6 bases). This CDR3 comprises 14 residues. CDR1 and CDR2 (germline): SEHNR, FQNEAQ (reference sequence). V dropped 3 bases and J dropped 3 bases, with 12 bases sitting between them. The CDR3 protein is CASSFGQNYYEQYF. In DNA, the CDR3 is TGTGCCAGCAGCTTCGGACAGAACTACTACGAGCAGTACTTC.